Below are 18 T cell receptor beta chains sequenced from a single sample in a study of vaccination and CD4 T cells after COVID-19. The Oncomine TCR Beta short-read assay was applied to DNA of cultured CD4+ T cells. TCRdb called the PCR reads again in MiXCR, with one record for every CDR3 protein. The sample records some 7,000 distinct CDR3 sequences, around 49% being singletons. The treatment was: roughly 10-day PBMC culture with coronavirus spike peptide pools or control peptides (ViraFEST assay). The unexposed donor provided CD4+ T cells, which were taken before the COVID-19 pandemic (2011-2018). Their antigens are not known. Sequenced: CD4+ T cells from blood, cultured in vitro. The origin of the receptors is a human donor in good health.

The chain joins TRBV6-1 to TRBJ1-1; D gene unclear. The germline V and J ends were trimmed by 6 bases and 2 bases, with 4 bases remaining between them. In germline, CDR1 is MNHNS, CDR2 SASEGT. This CDR3 contains 11 residues. CDR3 sequence: CASRRNTEAFF. CDR3 bases: TGTGCCAGCAGAAGAAACACTGAAGCTTTCTTT.

Comment on this clonotype: Germline and junction disagree at one end, which may indicate a read error. CDR3 DNA: TGTGCCTGGAGCCAAACCCCCGGGACTACCTCCTACAGTGAGCAGTTCTTC. The encoded protein is CAWSQTPGTTSYSEQFF. The chain is built from TRBV30 and TRBJ2-1; TRBD2 matches at 7 bases. The CDR3 extends over 17 amino acids. From germline, CDR1 is GTSNPN and CDR2 SVGIG (reference sequence).

The V gene is TRBV6-1, the J gene TRBJ1-2; 8 bases are shared with TRBD1. Germline CDR1 is MNHNS and CDR2 is SASEGT. J was trimmed by 2 bases and V by 7 bases; bases with no gene match: 6. This CDR3 comprises 14 residues. This CDR3 is CASTLTGDNYGYTF. DNA for the CDR3: TGTGCCAGCACCCTGACAGGGGACAACTATGGCTACACCTTC.

The chain links TRBV29-1 to TRBJ1-2; tentatively, D is TRBD1 (6 bases). Germline CDR1 reads SQVTM; CDR2 reads ANQGSEA. Trimming pared 4 bases from V and 4 bases from J, leaving 28 bases between. The CDR3 is 18 residues long. CDR3 residues: CSVGLGTPQGPFSYGYTF. CDR3 DNA sequence: TGCAGCGTTGGCCTAGGGACCCCACAGGGACCCTTTAGCTATGGCTACACCTTC. Using reference TRBV29-1 and TRBJ1-2 for the parts outside the CDR3, the full variable domain is SAVISQKPSRDICQRGTSLTIQCQVDSQVTMMFWYRQQPGQSLTLIATANQGSEATYESGFVIDKFPISRPNLTFSTLTVSNMSPEDSSIYLCSVGLGTPQGPFSYGYTFGSGTRLTVV.

The rearrangement joins TRBV6-7 to TRBJ1-6; the D is unclear. TRBV6-7 qualifies as an ORF whose function is uncertain. Trimming took off 1 base at V and 4 bases at J, with 5 bases between the two ends. The CDR3 totals 14 residues. The CDR3 coding sequence is TGTGCCAGCAGTTACTTGGGTTATAATTCACCCCTCCACTTT. Its protein product is CASSYLGYNSPLHF.

This clonotype was detected once. The rearrangement joins TRBV20-1 to TRBJ1-1; D may be TRBD1 (5 bases). Germline V gives CDR1 DFQATT, CDR2 SNEGSKA (reference sequence). Trimming shortened V by 2 bases and J by 1 base, and 20 bases separated the two germline ends. The CDR3 extends over 17 amino acids. DNA of the CDR3: TGCAGTGCTAGATATTTCGGGGCTGGGCTAGGGAACACTGAAGCTTTCTTT. Its protein is CSARYFGAGLGNTEAFF.

The chain links TRBV5-1 to TRBJ1-1, with unresolved D. Germline CDR1 and CDR2: SGHRS and YFSETQ. This CDR3 comprises 14 residues. V lost 4 bases, J lost 7 bases, and 17 bases lay in between. The CDR3 nucleotides read TGCGCCAGCAGCACTGGACCCCCCGAGATTGAAGCTTTCTTT. It codes for CASSTGPPEIEAFF.

The CDR3, as DNA: TGTGCCAGCAGTTTTCGGCAGATCACCGGGGAGCTGTTTTTT. Encoded protein: CASSFRQITGELFF. This chain links TRBV27 with TRBJ2-2; no firm D call. Germline V lookup: CDR1 MNHEY, CDR2 SMNVEV (reference sequence). This CDR3 has 14 amino acids. The V and J ends lost 3 bases and 4 bases respectively, with 9 bases between them.

This chain links TRBV6-1 with TRBJ1-1; D uncertain. The CDR3 spans 11 residues. V was cut by 7 bases and J by 1 base, with 4 bases left in between. CDR1 and CDR2 from the germline V gene are MNHNS and SASEGT. The CDR3 nucleotides read TGTGCCAGCAACAGGAACACTGAAGCTTTCTTT. As protein: CASNRNTEAFF.

The gene calls are TRBV20-1 and TRBJ1-5; the D gene is possibly TRBD1 (5 bases). The CDR3 is 15 amino acids. V gave up 1 base and J gave up 3 bases, with 13 bases separating them. Looked up from germline, CDR1 is DFQATT and CDR2 is SNEGSKA (reference sequence). The CDR3 DNA is TGCAGTGCTAGAGTCGGAGGACAATACAATCAGCCCCAGCATTTT. Its protein product is CSARVGGQYNQPQHF.

The rearrangement joins TRBV20-1 to TRBJ2-3, with TRBD2 matching over 10 bases. V shed 0 bases, J shed 7 bases, and the junction held 7 bases outside the gene matches. Germline lookup yields CDR1 DFQATT and CDR2 SNEGSKA (reference sequence). The CDR3 contains 15 residues. The DNA of the CDR3 is TGCAGTGCTAGAGATCTAGCGGGGGAGCCGTATACGCAGTATTTT. It yields the protein CSARDLAGEPYTQYF.

This clonotype was detected a few times. The J gene is TRBJ1-2, the V gene TRBV7-9; a possible D gene is TRBD1 (5 bases). The V gene's germline CDR1 is SEHNR and CDR2 FQNEAQ (reference sequence). Trimming removed 0 bases at V and 3 bases at J, with 14 bases between. The CDR3 is 16 amino acids. Here the CDR3 DNA reads TGTGCCAGCAGCTTAGCGTCAGGGACGGCTGACTATGGCTACACCTTC. Protein product: CASSLASGTADYGYTF.

This clonotype was observed a few times. The chain carries TRBV2 and TRBJ1-2; D remains unclear. V gave up 7 bases and J gave up 2 bases, with 11 bases separating them. This CDR3 region has 13 residues. From germline, CDR1 is SNHLY and CDR2 FYNNEI. The DNA for the CDR3 is TGTGCCAGCACGGAGGATCCGAACTATGGCTACACCTTC. Encoded protein: CASTEDPNYGYTF.

The chain carries TRBV5-4 and TRBJ1-2, with 7 bases lining up with TRBD1. V shed 4 bases and J 0 bases; nucleotides not matched to a gene: 9. This CDR3 has 16 residues. Per the germline V gene, CDR1 is SGHNT and CDR2 is YYREEE (reference sequence). This CDR3 is CASSLGTELSNYGYTF. For the CDR3, the DNA is TGTGCCAGCAGCCTGGGGACAGAACTATCTAACTATGGCTACACCTTC.

This chain uses TRBV7-2 with TRBJ2-1; TRBD2 aligns across 15 bases. Trimming at V came to 5 bases and at J to 7 bases, leaving 6 bases not matched to a gene. Germline assignment: CDR1 SGHTA and CDR2 FQGNSA. This CDR3 region has 16 residues. CDR3 sequence: CASSKEGLAGGNEQFF. In DNA, the CDR3 is TGTGCCAGCAGCAAAGAGGGACTAGCGGGAGGTAATGAGCAGTTCTTC.

The gene calls are TRBV27 and TRBJ1-2, with no clear D. The V gene's germline CDR1 is MNHEY and CDR2 SMNVEV (reference sequence). The CDR3 is made up of 13 amino acids. The ends were cut back, 6 bases at V and 3 bases at J, with 11 bases in the middle. For the CDR3, the DNA is TGTGCCAGCAGGGGATCTTCACACTATGGCTACACCTTC. Its protein product is CASRGSSHYGYTF.

The J gene is TRBJ2-3, the V gene TRBV20-1; 8 bases are shared with TRBD2. The CDR3 consists of 15 residues. Germline V gene data show CDR1 as DFQATT and CDR2 as SNEGSKA (reference sequence). With 4 bases clipped from V and 2 bases from J, the junction kept 8 bases outside the gene matches. The CDR3 DNA reads as TGCAGTGCTATGGGACTAGGGACCTTCACAGATACGCAGTATTTT. It specifies CSAMGLGTFTDTQYF.

This rearrangement joins TRBV6-1 to TRBJ1-1; D not certain. V dropped 5 bases and J dropped 5 bases, with 15 bases sitting between them. The CDR3 length is 14 residues. Germline loops: CDR1 MNHNS, CDR2 SASEGT. The CDR3 coding sequence is TGTGCCAGCAGTCCCCGGGAAAGAGGTACTGAAGCTTTCTTT. Translation: CASSPRERGTEAFF.